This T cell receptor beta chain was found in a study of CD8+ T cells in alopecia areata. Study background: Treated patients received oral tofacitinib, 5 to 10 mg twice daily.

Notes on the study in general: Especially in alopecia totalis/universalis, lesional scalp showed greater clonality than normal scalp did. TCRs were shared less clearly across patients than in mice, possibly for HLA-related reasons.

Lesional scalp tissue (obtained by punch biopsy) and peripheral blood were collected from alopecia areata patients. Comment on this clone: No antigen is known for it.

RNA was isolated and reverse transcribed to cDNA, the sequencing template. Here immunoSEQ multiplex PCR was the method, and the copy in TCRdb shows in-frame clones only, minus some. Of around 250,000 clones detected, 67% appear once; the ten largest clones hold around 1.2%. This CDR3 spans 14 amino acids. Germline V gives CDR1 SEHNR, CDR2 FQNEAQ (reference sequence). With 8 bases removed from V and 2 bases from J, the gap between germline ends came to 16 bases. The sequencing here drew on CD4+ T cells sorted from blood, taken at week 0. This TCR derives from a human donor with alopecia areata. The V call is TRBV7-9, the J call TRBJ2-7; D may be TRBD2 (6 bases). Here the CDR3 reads CASEKAGFPYEQYF. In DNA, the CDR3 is TGTGCCAGCGAAAAGGCGGGGTTTCCCTACGAGCAGTACTTC.